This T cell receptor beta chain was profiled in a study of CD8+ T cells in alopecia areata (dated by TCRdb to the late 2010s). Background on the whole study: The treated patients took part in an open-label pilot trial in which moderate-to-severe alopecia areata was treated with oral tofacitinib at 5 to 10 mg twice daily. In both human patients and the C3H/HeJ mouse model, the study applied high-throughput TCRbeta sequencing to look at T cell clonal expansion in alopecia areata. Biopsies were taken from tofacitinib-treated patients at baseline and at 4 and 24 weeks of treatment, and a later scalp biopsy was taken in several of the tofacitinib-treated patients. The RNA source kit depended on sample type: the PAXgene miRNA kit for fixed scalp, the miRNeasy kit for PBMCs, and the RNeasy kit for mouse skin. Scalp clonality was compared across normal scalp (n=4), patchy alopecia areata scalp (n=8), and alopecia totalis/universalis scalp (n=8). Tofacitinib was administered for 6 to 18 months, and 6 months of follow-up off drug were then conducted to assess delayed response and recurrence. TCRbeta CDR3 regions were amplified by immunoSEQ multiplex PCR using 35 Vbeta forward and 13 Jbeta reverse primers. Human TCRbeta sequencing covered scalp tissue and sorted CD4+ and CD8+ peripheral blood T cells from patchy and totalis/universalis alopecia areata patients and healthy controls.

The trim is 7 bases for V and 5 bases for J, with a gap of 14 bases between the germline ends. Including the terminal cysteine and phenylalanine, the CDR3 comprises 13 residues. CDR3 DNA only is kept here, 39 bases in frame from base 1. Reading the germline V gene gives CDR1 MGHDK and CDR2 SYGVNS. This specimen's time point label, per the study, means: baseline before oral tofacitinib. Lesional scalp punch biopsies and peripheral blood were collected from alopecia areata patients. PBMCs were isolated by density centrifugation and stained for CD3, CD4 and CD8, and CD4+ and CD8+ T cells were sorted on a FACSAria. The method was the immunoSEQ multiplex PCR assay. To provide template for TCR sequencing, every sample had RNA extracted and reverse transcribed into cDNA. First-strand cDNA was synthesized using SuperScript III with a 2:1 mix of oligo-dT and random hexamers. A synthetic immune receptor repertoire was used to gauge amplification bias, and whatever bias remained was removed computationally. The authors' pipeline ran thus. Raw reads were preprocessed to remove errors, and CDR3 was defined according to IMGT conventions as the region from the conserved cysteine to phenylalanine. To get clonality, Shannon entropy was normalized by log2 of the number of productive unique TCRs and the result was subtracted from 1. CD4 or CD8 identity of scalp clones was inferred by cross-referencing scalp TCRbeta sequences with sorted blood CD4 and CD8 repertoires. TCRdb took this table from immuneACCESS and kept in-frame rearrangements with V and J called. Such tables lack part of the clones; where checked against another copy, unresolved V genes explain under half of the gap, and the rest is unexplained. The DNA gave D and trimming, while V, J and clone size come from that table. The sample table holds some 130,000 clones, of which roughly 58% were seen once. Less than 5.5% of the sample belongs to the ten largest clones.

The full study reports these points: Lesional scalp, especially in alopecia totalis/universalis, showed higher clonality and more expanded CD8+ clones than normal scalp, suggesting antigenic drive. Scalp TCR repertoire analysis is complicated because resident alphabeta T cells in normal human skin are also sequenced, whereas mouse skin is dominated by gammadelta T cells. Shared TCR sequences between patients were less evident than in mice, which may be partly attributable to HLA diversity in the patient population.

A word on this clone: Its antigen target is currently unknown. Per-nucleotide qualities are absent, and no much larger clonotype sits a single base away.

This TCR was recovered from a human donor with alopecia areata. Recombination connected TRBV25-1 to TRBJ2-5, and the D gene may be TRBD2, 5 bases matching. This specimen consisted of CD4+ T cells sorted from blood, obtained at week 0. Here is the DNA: TGTGCCAGCAAGTCTGAGGGCTGGGAGACCCAGTACTTC. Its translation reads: CASKSEGWETQYF.